The present TCR beta chain was sequenced within a study of CD8+ T cells in alopecia areata. Looking at the study overall: Treated individuals took tofacitinib by mouth, 5 to 10 mg twice daily. General study points: Many expanded lesional clones persisted in scalp and blood during tofacitinib. Normal skin contains resident alphabeta T cells, and these are also sequenced in scalp samples.

Treatment described: oral pan-JAK inhibitor, 5-10 mg twice daily. Researchers took lesional scalp punch biopsies and peripheral blood from people who were alopecia areata patients. The ends lost 4 bases at V and 2 bases at J; junction bases unmatched: 4. CDR3 length: 14 residues. Germline V gives CDR1 MGHDK, CDR2 SYGVNS. RNA was extracted and reverse transcribed into cDNA as the sequencing template. Sequencing used immunoSEQ multiplex PCR; TCRdb keeps in-frame clones, though not all of them. The table records 90,000 to 120,000 clones, around 83% of them present only once. Points on this clone: Antigen: not known.

The chain is built from TRBV25-1 and TRBJ2-7; 8 bases are shared with TRBD1. This receptor was identified in a human donor with alopecia areata. The sample in question was CD8+ T cells sorted from blood, obtained at week 24, from a patient treated with tofacitinib. The CDR3 DNA is TGTGCCAGCAGTGCCGGACAGGGCCCCTACGAGCAGTACTTC. Protein: CASSAGQGPYEQYF.